Following are 8 T cell receptor beta chains from one sample sequenced in a study of T cells in women clearing cervical HPV infection. The data were produced by immunoSEQ multiplex PCR, yet TCRdb's version contains in-frame clones alone and is incomplete. The sample has approximately 37,000 clones. The specimen sequenced was blood buffy coat. All receptors come from a woman between 18 and 75 years old with a cervical HPV16 infection that either progressed to CIN3+ or cleared (not recorded which).

CDR3 bases read: TGCAGCGTTGAAGCGGGTAACGAG. This sequence encodes CSVEAGNE. The complete CDR3 reads CSVEAGNEQYF. This chain uses TRBV29-1 with TRBJ2-7, with unresolved D. The sequenced fragment ends 3 residues before the CDR3 boundary, so the rest is inferred from the germline J gene. Trimming took off 1 base at V and 5 bases at J, with 6 bases between the two ends. This CDR3 has 11 amino acids. Germline values: CDR1 SQVTM, CDR2 ANQGSEA.

Points on this clone: The read comes to an end 3 residues before the CDR3 does, leaving the germline J gene to fill in the end. The rearrangement links TRBV7-3 to TRBJ2-3; maybe TRBD1 (6 bases). This CDR3 region has 15 residues. The V gene's germline CDR1 is SGHTA and CDR2 FQGTGA. Trimming pared 5 bases from V and 2 bases from J, leaving 14 bases between. The sequenced part of the CDR3 DNA is TGTGCCAGCAGCCCAGGACAGACCTTCACAGATACG. It codes for CASSPGQTFTDT. The whole CDR3 is CASSPGQTFTDTQYF. The whole variable domain, filled in from reference TRBV7-3 and TRBJ2-3, reads GAGVSQTPSNKVTEKGKYVELRCDPISGHTALYWYRQSLGQGPEFLIYFQGTGAADDSGLPNDRFFAVRPEGSVSTLKIQRTERGDSAVYLCASSPGQTFTDTQYFGPGTRLTVL.

Comment on this clone: The read halts 3 residues ahead of the CDR3 end, with the missing end drawn from the germline J gene. The chain joins TRBV11-1 to TRBJ1-4, with unresolved D. This CDR3 has 14 amino acids. Germline V gives CDR1 SGHAT, CDR2 FQDESV (reference sequence). V shed 5 bases and J shed 0 bases, with 7 bases lying between them. CDR3 bases read: TGTGCCAGCAGCCGACTTGCAACTAATGAAAAA. It translates to CASSRLATNEK. The full CDR3 sequence reads CASSRLATNEKLFF.

Note on this clone: The CDR3 extends 3 residues past the end of the read, so its final part is completed from the germline J gene. The V and J genes are TRBV20-1 and TRBJ2-3; D is possibly TRBD2 (7 bases). Germline V gene data show CDR1 as DFQATT and CDR2 as SNEGSKA (reference sequence). This CDR3 is 14 amino acids long. Trimming removed 5 bases from V and 5 bases from J, with 17 bases in between. CDR3 in amino acids: CSAPHRGAEDTQYF. The sequenced part of the CDR3 DNA is TGCAGTGCTCCCCACCGGGGGGCCGAAGATACG.

With regard to this clone: The sequenced fragment ends 3 residues before the CDR3 boundary, so the rest is inferred from the germline J gene. The chain joins TRBV7-9 to TRBJ1-4; 7 bases line up with TRBD1. The CDR3 sequence is 14 residues long. V lost 0 bases, J lost 9 bases, and 4 bases stayed unmatched. CDR1 is SEHNR, CDR2 FQNEAQ, per germline (reference sequence). This CDR3 reads CASSLAEGGKKLFF. The sequenced CDR3 bases are TGTGCCAGCAGCTTAGCGGAAGGGGGCAAAAAA.

Points on this clone: Read coverage stops 3 residues before the CDR3 terminus; the germline J gene supplies the remainder. The chain links TRBV10-3 to TRBJ1-4; maybe TRBD1 (6 bases). The CDR3 consists of 15 residues. Looked up from germline, CDR1 is ENHRY and CDR2 is SYGVKD. The CDR3 DNA, read in part, is TGTGCCATCAGTGACGATCGGACAGACAATTCACCA. It codes for CAISDDRTDNSP. In full, the CDR3 is CAISDDRTDNSPLFF.

On this clone: Read data end 3 residues before the CDR3 end; the end is taken from the germline J gene. J is TRBJ1-2 and V is TRBV29-1; D call uncertain. From germline, CDR1 is SQVTM and CDR2 ANQGSEA. This CDR3 region has 14 residues. CDR3 DNA (partial): TGCAGCGTTCGGGATACTAGCTCCTACAATGAC. Translated: CSVRDTSSYND. The complete CDR3 protein is CSVRDTSSYNDYTF.

Turning to this clone: The CDR3 end lies 3 residues beyond the end of the read and is filled in from the germline J gene. The chain recombines TRBV30 with TRBJ2-2; D may be TRBD2 (6 bases). CDR1 and CDR2 from the germline V gene are GTSNPN and SVGIG (reference sequence). The CDR3 is made up of 15 amino acids. The CDR3 is CAWSVGTGGGEKLFF. The CDR3 DNA, read in part, is TGTGCCTGGAGTGTGGGGACTGGTGGGGGTGAAAAG. Based on the CDR3 plus reference TRBV30 and TRBJ2-2, the full variable domain is SQTIHQWPATLVQPVGSPLSLECTVEGTSNPNLYWYRQAAGRGLQLLFYSVGIGQISSEVPQNLSASRPQDRQFILSSKKLLLSDSGFYLCAWSVGTGGGEKLFFGEGSRLTVL.